This T cell receptor beta chain stems from a study of cytomegalovirus exposure and HLA in healthy donors. V gave up 2 bases and J gave up 3 bases, with 12 bases separating them. The germline gives CDR1 SGHNT, CDR2 YYREEE (reference sequence). The CDR3 covers 14 residues. This PCR relied on a set of 60 Vbeta primers and 13 Jbeta primers. Using immunoSEQ multiplex PCR, the repertoire was profiled, and TCRdb retains in-frame clones only, with some absent. The sample lists about 210,000 clones, 75% to 80% occurring once. This chain links TRBV5-4 with TRBJ2-7; the D gene is possibly TRBD2 (5 bases). This sequence originates from a male donor in good health and CMV-seronegative. Sample: PBMCs. CDR3 coding DNA: TGTGCCAGCAGCTTCGGACTCAATGACTACGAGCAGTACTTC. This gives the protein CASSFGLNDYEQYF. Complete variable domain (other parts from reference TRBV5-4 and TRBJ2-7): ETGVTQSPTHLIKTRGQQVTLRCSSQSGHNTVSWYQQALGQGPQFIFQYYREEENGRGNFPPRFSGLQFPNYSSELNVNALELDDSALYLCASSFGLNDYEQYFGPGTRLTVT.